Listed below are T cell receptor beta chains from one sample, sequenced in a study of neurological immune-mediated disorders. TCRdb independently ran MiXCR on the 5' RACE reads; one entry per CDR3 protein. The sample has about 79,000 distinct CDR3 sequences, roughly 14% seen once. Sequences were obtained from PBMCs. The receptors come from a woman aged 50 to 60 in good health. CDR3s include the opening cysteine and the closing phenylalanine or tryptophan. D genes are given only for firm matches. Size values are once, few and many counts, or a class for expanded clones, and some rows have none.

d_gene	v_gene	abundance	j_gene	CDR3nt	CDR3aa
TRBD1	TRBV7-9	many	TRBJ1-4	TGTGCCAGCAGCTTGGGGACAGGGGATGAAAAACTGTTTTTT	CASSLGTGDEKLFF
TRBD1	TRBV5-8	.	TRBJ1-5	TGTGCCAGCACCTACGCGGGAAGGACAGGCTTAAATCAGCCCCAGCATTTT	CASTYAGRTGLNQPQHF
.	TRBV6-5	many	TRBJ1-3	TGTGCCACCCAGGGTTTCGCTGGAAACACCATATATTTT	CATQGFAGNTIYF
TRBD1	TRBV19	.	TRBJ1-5	TGTGCCAGTAGTATCGTCGGGACAGGGTTCCGTCAGCCCCAGCATTTT	CASSIVGTGFRQPQHF
.	TRBV7-9	many	TRBJ2-5	TGTGCCAGCAGCGTAGGGGCGGTACAAGAGACCCAGTACTTC	CASSVGAVQETQYF
.	TRBV12-3/TRBV12-4	many	TRBJ2-2	TGTGCCAGCAGTTCAAGACCGAGTAACACCGGGGAGCTGTTTTTT	CASSSRPSNTGELFF
.	TRBV3-1	.	TRBJ2-5	TGTGTCAGCAACCAAGACCATGAGCGGGAGACCCAGTACTTC	CVSNQDHERETQYF
TRBD1	TRBV20-1	many	TRBJ1-2	TGCAGTGCTAGAGATCCCGGACCGGGACAGAAGAACTATGGCTACACCTTC	CSARDPGPGQKNYGYTF
TRBD1	TRBV12-3/TRBV12-4	many	TRBJ1-6	TGTGCCAGCAGTTTGGAGGGACAGGGGTATTCACCCCTCCACTTT	CASSLEGQGYSPLHF
TRBD2	TRBV7-9	many	TRBJ2-2	TGTGCCAGCGGGCTAGCGGGAAACACCGGGGAGCTGTTTTTT	CASGLAGNTGELFF
.	TRBV5-1	few	TRBJ1-3	TGCGCCAGCAGCCCGGACTCGAGCTCTGGAAACACCATATATTTT	CASSPDSSSGNTIYF
.	TRBV24-1	many	TRBJ2-1	TGTGCCACCAGTGATACGGCCAAAGCCAGCAATGAGCAGTTCTTC	CATSDTAKASNEQFF
.	TRBV28	.	TRBJ2-6	TGTGCCAGCAGTCTGGACAACTCTGGGGCCAACGTCCTGACTTTC	CASSLDNSGANVLTF
TRBD2	TRBV20-1	many	TRBJ2-1	TGCAGTGCCCTAGCGGGAGGAAGGGGCAATGAGCAGTTCTTC	CSALAGGRGNEQFF
TRBD2	TRBV28	many	TRBJ2-1	TGTGCCAGCATTGTAGCGGGGGGGTGGAATGAGCAGTTCTTC	CASIVAGGWNEQFF
.	TRBV28	few	TRBJ2-5	TGTGCCAGCAGTAGACAGGACGGAAGGGTGACCCAGTACTTC	CASSRQDGRVTQYF
.	TRBV7-9	many	TRBJ2-3	TGTGCCAGCATCCAACAGGGAAGGGGCACAGATACGCAGTATTTT	CASIQQGRGTDTQYF
TRBD1	TRBV18	few	TRBJ2-7	TGTGCCAGCTCCGGACAGGGGGCAAGTTCCTACGAGCAGTACTTC	CASSGQGASSYEQYF
.	TRBV12-3/TRBV12-4	many	TRBJ2-7	TGTGCCAGCAGCCCCGGGACTCCTTGGCAGTACTTC	CASSPGTPWQYF
TRBD1	TRBV6-5	.	TRBJ2-3	TGTGCCAGCAGTTGGGACAGGGACACAGATACGCAGTATTTT	CASSWDRDTDTQYF
TRBD1	TRBV3-1	.	TRBJ1-5	TGTGCCAGCAGCCAAGCGGAAGGAGGGACAGGGAAACAGCCCCAGCATTTT	CASSQAEGGTGKQPQHF
.	TRBV20-1	many	TRBJ1-2	TGCAGTGCTAGTTCGGGGGACTATGGCTACACCTTC	CSASSGDYGYTF
.	TRBV9	many	TRBJ2-5	TGTGCCAGCAGCGTAGACAACTCCGGGACCCAGTACTTC	CASSVDNSGTQYF
TRBD2	TRBV20-1	many	TRBJ2-1	TGCAGTGCTACACCTGGGACTAGCGGGACTTACAATGAGCAGTTCTTC	CSATPGTSGTYNEQFF
TRBD1	TRBV10-3	few	TRBJ2-7	TGTGCCATCAGTGGACTACAACAGGGGGTAACACCCAGGAGCTCCTACGAGCAGTACTTC	CAISGLQQGVTPRSSYEQYF
TRBD1	TRBV5-8	few	TRBJ1-2	TGTGCCAGCAGCACCCGACAGGGTGTTTCTGGCTACACCTTC	CASSTRQGVSGYTF
TRBD2	TRBV7-8	many	TRBJ2-7	TGTGCCAGCAGCATAACGGGGGGTTACGAGCAGTACTTC	CASSITGGYEQYF
.	TRBV6-5	many	TRBJ1-1	TGTGCCAGCAGTAGGGCCTTAGAATGGACTGAAGCTTTCTTT	CASSRALEWTEAFF
TRBD2	TRBV7-2	many	TRBJ2-5	TGTGCCAGCAGCTTTAGCGGGGGAAGAGAGACCCAGTACTTC	CASSFSGGRETQYF
.	TRBV7-9	many	TRBJ1-4	TGTGCCAGCAGCTTAAACGTCGTAAATGAAAAACTGTTTTTT	CASSLNVVNEKLFF
TRBD2	TRBV2	many	TRBJ2-1	TGTGCCAGTAAACGAGGCGGGGGGGCTGGGAATGAGCAGTTCTTC	CASKRGGGAGNEQFF
TRBD1	TRBV18	few	TRBJ2-1	TGTGCCAGCTCACGGGCCGGGACAGGGTTGAATGAGCAGTTCTTC	CASSRAGTGLNEQFF
TRBD2	TRBV7-2	many	TRBJ2-1	TGTGCCAGCAGTACGTTTCCTAGCGGGGCCGGTTACAATGAGCAGTTCTTC	CASSTFPSGAGYNEQFF
.	TRBV28	many	TRBJ1-2	TGTGCCAGCAATACCCCGGGGGTCCTTTTCGGGTATGGCTACACCTTC	CASNTPGVLFGYGYTF
.	TRBV7-2	many	TRBJ1-3	TGTGCCAGCAGCTTAGAGGCCACCTCAGTCGGAAACACCATATATTTT	CASSLEATSVGNTIYF
.	TRBV29-1	many	TRBJ1-1	TGCAGCGTTGAAGGGACAGCGAACACTGAAGCTTTCTTT	CSVEGTANTEAFF
.	TRBV20-1	many	TRBJ2-7	TGCAGTGCCCTGGGGCAAACGGCATTCCGTCCCGGGGAAGAGCAGTACTTC	CSALGQTAFRPGEEQYF
TRBD1	TRBV5-1	many	TRBJ2-5	TGCGCCAGCAGCGCCTACAGGGGACAAGAGACCCAGTACTTC	CASSAYRGQETQYF
.	TRBV5-1	many	TRBJ2-1	TGCGCCAGCAGCTTGTCACTAGCCGGAACCAATGAGCAGTTCTTC	CASSLSLAGTNEQFF
TRBD2	TRBV2	many	TRBJ2-1	TGTGCCAGCAGTGCCACTAGCGGGGGGCCGAATGAGCAGTTCTTC	CASSATSGGPNEQFF
TRBD2	TRBV11-1	many	TRBJ2-7	TGTGCCAGCAGCTCAACGACTAGCGGGGGCTACGAGCAGTACTTC	CASSSTTSGGYEQYF
.	TRBV12-3/TRBV12-4	many	TRBJ1-1	TGTGCCAGCAGTTTAAAAACGAACACTGAAGCTTTCTTT	CASSLKTNTEAFF
.	TRBV5-1	many	TRBJ2-2	TGCGCCAGCAGCTTGGATACATCTTCCGGGGAGCTGTTTTTT	CASSLDTSSGELFF
TRBD2	TRBV18	many	TRBJ2-7	TGTGCCAGCTCACAACTAGCGGGAGTCCACGAGCAGTACTTC	CASSQLAGVHEQYF
.	TRBV28	.	TRBJ2-4	TGTGCCAGCAGTTTACCGGGACTCCTAAGCATTCAGTACTTC	CASSLPGLLSIQYF
.	TRBV3-1	many	TRBJ2-1	TGTGCCAGCAGCCAAGATCTGCTTTACAATGAGCAGTTCTTC	CASSQDLLYNEQFF
.	TRBV20-1	many	TRBJ2-5	TGCAGTGCCGAGCGAGGGGCAGGACAAGAGACCCAGTACTTC	CSAERGAGQETQYF